This passage covers 2 T cell receptor beta chains from one sample sequenced in a study of prognosis after radiotherapy for stage I lung cancer. The TCR beta CDR3 region was amplified from genomic DNA, with two rounds of multiplex PCR being used for the amplification. Amplification during the initial PCR round employed primers specific to each TRBV and TRBJ gene. Using its own MiXCR run on the multiplex PCR reads, TCRdb lists one record per CDR3 protein. The table records approximately 22,000 distinct CDR3 sequences, roughly two fifths of them present only once. Sequenced material: PBMCs, taken before or after stereotactic body radiation therapy (not recorded which). These receptor sequences come from a donor over 45 with non-small cell lung cancer.

A word on this clonotype: With a far larger clone one base away, a read error is the likely cause. The gene calls are TRBV6-5 and TRBJ2-2; tentatively, D is TRBD1 (5 bases). With 7 bases removed from V and 5 bases from J, the gap between germline ends came to 14 bases. The CDR3 extends over 14 amino acids. Germline CDR1 MNHEY, CDR2 SVGAGI. The chain's CDR3 is CASIQGLVTGELFF. The CDR3 DNA reads as TGTGCCAGCATTCAGGGTCTAGTGACCGGGGAGCTGTTTTTT.

The chain joins TRBV7-2 to TRBJ2-3; no reliable D call. The V gene's germline CDR1 is SGHTA and CDR2 FQGNSA. This CDR3 comprises 16 residues. V lost 0 bases, J lost 5 bases, and 15 bases lay in between. The DNA of the CDR3 is TGTGCCAGCAGCTTAGCCTATCGGTTTAAAATAGATACGCAGTATTTT. Translation gives CASSLAYRFKIDTQYF.